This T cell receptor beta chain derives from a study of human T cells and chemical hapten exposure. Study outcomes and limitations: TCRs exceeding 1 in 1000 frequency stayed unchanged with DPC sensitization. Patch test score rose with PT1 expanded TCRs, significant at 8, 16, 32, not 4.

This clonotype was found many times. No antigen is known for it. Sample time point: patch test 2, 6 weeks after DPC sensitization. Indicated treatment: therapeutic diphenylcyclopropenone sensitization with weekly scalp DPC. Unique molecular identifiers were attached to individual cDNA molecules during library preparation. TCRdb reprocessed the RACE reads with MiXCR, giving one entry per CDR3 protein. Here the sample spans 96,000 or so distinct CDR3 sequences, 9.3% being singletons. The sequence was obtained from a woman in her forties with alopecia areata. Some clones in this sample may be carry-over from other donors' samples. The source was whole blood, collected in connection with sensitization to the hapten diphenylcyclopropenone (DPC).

CDR3 sequence: CASPSATGVSQPQHF. CDR3 in DNA: TGCGCCAGCCCCTCGGCTACAGGGGTTAGTCAGCCCCAGCATTTT. The chain links TRBV5-1 to TRBJ1-5; 7 bases align to TRBD1. The CDR3 extends over 15 amino acids. J was trimmed by 6 bases and V by 7 bases; bases with no gene match: 13. CDR1 and CDR2 (germline): SGHRS, YFSETQ.